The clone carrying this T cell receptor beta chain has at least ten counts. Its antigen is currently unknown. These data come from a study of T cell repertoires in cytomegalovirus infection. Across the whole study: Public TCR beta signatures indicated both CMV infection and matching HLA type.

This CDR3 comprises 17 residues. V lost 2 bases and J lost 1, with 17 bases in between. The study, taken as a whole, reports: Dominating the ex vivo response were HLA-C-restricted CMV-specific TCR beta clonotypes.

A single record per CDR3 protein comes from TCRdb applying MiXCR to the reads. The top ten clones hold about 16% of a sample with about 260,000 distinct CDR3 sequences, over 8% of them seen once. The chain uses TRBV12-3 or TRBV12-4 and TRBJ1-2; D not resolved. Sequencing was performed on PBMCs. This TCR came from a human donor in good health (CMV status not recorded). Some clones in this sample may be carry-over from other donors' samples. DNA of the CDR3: TGTGCCAGCAGTTTACGGCTGAGTAGTTCACTTAACTATGGCTACACCTTC. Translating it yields CASSLRLSSSLNYGYTF.